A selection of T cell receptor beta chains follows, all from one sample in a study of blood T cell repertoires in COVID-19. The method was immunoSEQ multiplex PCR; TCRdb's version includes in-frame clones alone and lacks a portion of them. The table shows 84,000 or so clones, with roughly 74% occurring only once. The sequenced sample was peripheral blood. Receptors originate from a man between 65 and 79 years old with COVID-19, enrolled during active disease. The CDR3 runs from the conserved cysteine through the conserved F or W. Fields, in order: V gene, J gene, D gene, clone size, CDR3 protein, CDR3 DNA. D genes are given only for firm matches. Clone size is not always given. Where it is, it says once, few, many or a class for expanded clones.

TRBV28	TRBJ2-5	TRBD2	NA	CASSSSEPFSQGLAGRETQYF	TGTGCCAGCAGCTCGTCGGAACCCTTTAGCCAGGGACTAGCGGGGAGAGAGACCCAGTACTTC
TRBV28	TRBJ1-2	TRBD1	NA	CASSPGQRNYGYTF	TGTGCCAGCAGCCCGGGACAGAGGAACTATGGCTACACCTTC
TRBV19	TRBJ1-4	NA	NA	CASSTGLTEKLFF	TGTGCCAGTAGTACAGGTCTGACTGAAAAACTGTTTTTT
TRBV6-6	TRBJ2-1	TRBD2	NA	CASNTIAAGSYNEQFF	TGTGCCAGCAACACAATCGCAGCGGGGTCCTACAATGAGCAGTTCTTC
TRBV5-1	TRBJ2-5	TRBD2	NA	CASSLGGSGGSYQETQYF	TGCGCCAGCAGCTTGGGAGGTAGCGGGGGATCGTACCAAGAGACCCAGTACTTC
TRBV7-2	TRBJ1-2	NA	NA	CASSQGNYGYTF	TGTGCCAGCAGTCAGGGTAACTATGGCTACACCTTC
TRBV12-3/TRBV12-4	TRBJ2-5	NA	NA	CASSSIATGTQYF	TGTGCCAGCAGCTCGATCGCTACTGGGACCCAGTACTTC
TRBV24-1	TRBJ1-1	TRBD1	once	CATSDPGQGESEAFF	TGTGCCACCAGTGACCCGGGACAGGGGGAGTCTGAAGCTTTCTTT
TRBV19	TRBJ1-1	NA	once	CASSTRGAGTEAFF	TGTGCCAGTAGTACGCGCGGGGCCGGCACTGAAGCTTTCTTT
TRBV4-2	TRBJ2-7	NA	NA	CASSQDYDSSYEQYF	TGTGCCAGCAGCCAAGATTATGACAGCTCCTACGAGCAGTACTTC
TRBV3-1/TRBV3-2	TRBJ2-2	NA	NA	CASSPRQAPNTGELFF	TGTGCCAGCAGCCCTCGACAAGCCCCGAACACCGGGGAGCTGTTTTTT
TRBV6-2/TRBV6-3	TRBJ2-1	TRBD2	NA	CASSPTSGPAGTYNEQFF	TGTGCCAGCAGCCCTACTAGCGGGCCCGCGGGAACCTACAATGAGCAGTTCTTC
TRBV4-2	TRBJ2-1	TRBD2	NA	CASSQGRTSGQNEQFF	TGTGCCAGCAGCCAAGGGAGGACTAGCGGACAGAATGAGCAGTTCTTC
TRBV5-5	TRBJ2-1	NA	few	CASRPPEGRMQFF	TGTGCCAGCAGGCCCCCGGAGGGGAGAATGCAGTTCTTC
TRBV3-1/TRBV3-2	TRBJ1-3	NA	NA	CASSHARGAGNTIYF	TGTGCCAGCAGCCATGCTCGGGGGGCTGGAAACACCATATATTTT
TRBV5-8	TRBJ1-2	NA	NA	CASSLAAGIGGYTF	TGTGCCAGCAGCTTGGCGGCAGGGATCGGGGGCTACACCTTC
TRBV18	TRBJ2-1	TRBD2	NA	CASSPSSGTLTEQFF	TGTGCCAGCTCACCTTCCAGCGGGACTTTAACTGAGCAGTTCTTC
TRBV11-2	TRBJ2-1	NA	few	CASSLTGSYNEQFF	TGTGCCAGCAGCTTAACAGGCTCCTACAATGAGCAGTTCTTC
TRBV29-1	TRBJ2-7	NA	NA	CSAAENSYEQYF	TGCAGCGCGGCGGAGAACTCCTACGAGCAGTACTTC
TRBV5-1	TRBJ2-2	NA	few	CASSLADRNTGELFF	TGCGCCAGCAGCTTGGCGGACAGGAACACCGGGGAGCTGTTTTTT
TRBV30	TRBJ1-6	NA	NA	CAWKGGSELAPLHF	TGTGCCTGGAAAGGGGGATCCGAATTGGCACCCCTCCACTTT
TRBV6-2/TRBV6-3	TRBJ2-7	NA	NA	CASSYSPAYEQYF	TGTGCCAGCAGTTACTCGCCGGCCTACGAGCAGTACTTC
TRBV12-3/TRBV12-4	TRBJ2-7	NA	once	CASSLGAIGEQYF	TGTGCCAGCAGTCTGGGGGCTATTGGCGAGCAGTACTTC
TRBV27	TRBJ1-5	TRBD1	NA	CASSLNGQGRNQPQHF	TGTGCCAGCAGTTTAAACGGACAGGGAAGGAATCAGCCCCAGCATTTT
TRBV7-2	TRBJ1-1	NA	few	CASRLQGSTEAFF	TGTGCCAGCAGACTCCAGGGAAGCACTGAAGCTTTCTTT
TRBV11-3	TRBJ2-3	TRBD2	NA	CASSLGLAETDTQYF	TGTGCCAGCAGCCTAGGACTAGCGGAAACAGATACGCAGTATTTT